A selection of T cell receptor beta chains follows, all from one sample in a study of blood T cell repertoires in COVID-19. Sequencing used immunoSEQ multiplex PCR; TCRdb keeps in-frame clones, though not all of them. The data hold around 26,000 clones, with roughly 76% observed a single time. Sequencing was carried out using peripheral blood. Receptors originate from a man in his 70s with acute or convalescent COVID-19. Each CDR3 is given with its conserved first and last residue. D genes are given only for firm matches. For some rows the clone size is stated as once, few or many, or as a class when expanded; others skip it.

>TRBJ1-5|TRBV21-1|.|.
CASSRQPQHF
TGTGCCAGCAGCCGTCAGCCCCAGCATTTT
>TRBJ2-7|TRBV6-5|.|TRBD2
CASRNRAGGEQYF
TGTGCCAGCAGAAACCGAGCGGGAGGTGAGCAGTACTTC
>TRBJ1-1|TRBV15|.|.
CATSRALNTEAFF
TGTGCCACCAGCAGAGCTCTAAACACTGAAGCTTTCTTT
>TRBJ1-5|TRBV28|.|TRBD1
CASSSIQGNSNQPQHF
TGTGCCAGCAGTTCAATACAGGGGAATAGCAATCAGCCCCAGCATTTT
>TRBJ1-1|TRBV7-2|.|.
CASSLWGRPEAFF
TGTGCCAGCAGCTTATGGGGCCGGCCTGAAGCTTTCTTT
>TRBJ1-2|TRBV28|.|.
CASSFGLGGYTF
TGTGCCAGCAGTTTCGGGTTGGGTGGCTACACCTTC
>TRBJ2-3|TRBV7-8|.|.
CASSWRRGYTDTQYF
TGTGCCAGCAGCTGGAGGAGGGGCTACACAGATACGCAGTATTTT
>TRBJ1-2|TRBV6-5|.|.
CASSYEGRADYGYTF
TGTGCCAGCAGTTACGAGGGGAGGGCAGACTATGGCTACACCTTC
>TRBJ2-7|TRBV19|.|TRBD1
CASNARDRGPYEQYF
TGTGCCAGTAACGCTCGGGACAGGGGTCCCTACGAGCAGTACTTC
>TRBJ1-3|TRBV7-6|once|TRBD1
CASSLDGQGTGNTIYF
TGTGCCAGCAGCTTAGACGGACAGGGGACTGGAAACACCATATATTTT
>TRBJ2-3|TRBV28|few|TRBD2
CASKVAGVLDTQYF
TGTGCCAGCAAAGTAGCGGGAGTCTTAGATACGCAGTATTTT
>TRBJ2-7|TRBV27|once|TRBD2
CASSLLGGRDEQYF
TGTGCCAGCAGTTTATTGGGGGGGAGGGACGAGCAGTACTTC
>TRBJ2-5|TRBV28|.|.
CASSATHRPETQYF
TGTGCCAGCAGTGCTACTCACAGGCCAGAGACCCAGTACTTC